The 14 T cell receptor beta chains below were found in one sample sequenced in a study of regulatory T cells in long-lasting Graves disease. Time point denoted: persistent/refractory GD, antithyroid drugs over 5 years with positive TRAb. The authors made the TCR library using RNA they extracted from PBMCs. Combining iRepertoire HTBI primers with Arm-PCR of CDR3 regions, the authors built TCR beta libraries. MiXCR, run by TCRdb on the multiplex PCR reads, gives a single entry per CDR3 protein. The data show 250,000 to 300,000 distinct CDR3 sequences, around 21% seen once. Sequencing used peripheral blood mononuclear cells (PBMCs), obtained when the disease was refractory, from a patient treated with antithyroid drugs. The receptors were sampled from a female donor with Graves disease.

This clonotype was seen repeatedly, ten times or more. V gene TRBV7-2 combines with J gene TRBJ2-6, with 7 bases matching TRBD2. The CDR3 is 20 amino acids. J gave up 0 bases and V 0 bases, and 11 bases lay outside the gene matches. Germline V gene lookup returns CDR1 SGHTA and CDR2 FQGNSA. The CDR3 nucleotides are TGTGCCAGCAGCTTAGCGGGGCTAGCGGCCCTGAGCTCTGGGGCCAACGTCCTGACTTTC. Encoded protein: CASSLAGLAALSSGANVLTF.

This clonotype was detected many times. This chain joins TRBV2 and TRBJ2-5, with TRBD2 identical over 7 bases. From germline, CDR1 is SNHLY and CDR2 FYNNEI. CDR3 length equals 14 residues. V trimming: 6 bases; J trimming: 3 bases; junction bases outside the gene matches: 7. The CDR3 protein is CASSGASGKETQYF. DNA of the CDR3: TGTGCCAGCAGCGGAGCTAGCGGTAAAGAGACCCAGTACTTC.

This clonotype occurred a few times. The chain links TRBV11-2 to TRBJ2-1, with a tentative D call TRBD1 (5 bases). Germline loops: CDR1 SGHAT, CDR2 FQNNGV. The CDR3 length is 14 residues. Deletions cut 1 base from V and 5 bases from J, with 9 bases between. The CDR3 sequence: CASSLGGTHNEQFF. CDR3 nucleotides: TGTGCCAGCAGCTTAGGGGGCACGCACAATGAGCAGTTCTTC.

The V call is TRBV4-3, the J call TRBJ2-7, with 7 nucleotides matching TRBD1. Trimming cost V 0 bases and J 2 bases; bases outside gene matches: 13. Germline V gene lookup returns CDR1 LGHNA and CDR2 YSLEER. This CDR3 is built from 18 residues. CDR3 residues: CASSQEAVRSGTAYEQYF. As DNA, the CDR3 is TGCGCCAGCAGCCAAGAAGCGGTGAGGTCTGGGACAGCCTACGAGCAGTACTTC.

In the case of this clonotype: One end of the junction does not line up with germline, which may come from a read error. The chain couples TRBV7-7 to TRBJ2-1; 13 bases match TRBD2. Looked up from germline, CDR1 is SSHAT and CDR2 is FNYEAQ (reference sequence). This CDR3 region has 17 residues. In nucleotides, the CDR3 is TGTGCTAGCAGCCTACCCACTAGCGGGAGGGGAGGGAATGAGCAGTTCTTC. The encoded protein is CASSLPTSGRGGNEQFF.

As DNA, the CDR3 is TGTGCCAGCAGCTCCGACAGGGGGCGACGTACTGAAGCTTTCTTT. Translating gives CASSSDRGRRTEAFF. The chain employs TRBV7-9 and TRBJ1-1; the match to TRBD1 covers 10 bases. Germline V gene sequence: CDR1 SEHNR, CDR2 FQNEAQ (reference sequence). This CDR3 has 15 residues. V lost 4 bases to trimming and J lost 5 bases; unmatched junction nucleotides: 7.

The J gene is TRBJ2-1, the V gene TRBV7-2; 8 nucleotides match TRBD1. CDR3 length: 15 residues. V gave up 2 bases and J gave up 8 bases; unmatched junction bases: 8. Germline CDR1 is SGHTA and CDR2 is FQGNSA. The chain's CDR3 is CASSLQTGERYEQFF. The CDR3 region has the DNA TGTGCCAGCAGCTTACAGACAGGGGAAAGGTATGAGCAGTTCTTC.

This clonotype was observed at least ten times. V and J are TRBV28 and TRBJ1-5; 8 nucleotides agree with TRBD1. CDR1 is MDHEN and CDR2 is SYDVKM in the germline V gene. The J segment lost 4 bases and the V segment lost 7 bases, leaving 9 bases of the junction unmatched. The CDR3 consists of 15 residues. The CDR3 here is CASTGQEGLNQPQHF. The CDR3 DNA is TGTGCCAGCACGGGACAGGAGGGCCTAAATCAGCCCCAGCATTTT.

This chain connects TRBV19 to TRBJ2-4; D possibly corresponds to TRBD2 (5 bases). The CDR3 spans 16 residues. V was pared by 3 bases and J by 8 bases, with 20 bases between. CDR1 and CDR2 from the germline V gene are LNHDA and SQIVND (reference sequence). The CDR3 region is CASSIGRREWEDIQYF. CDR3 DNA sequence: TGTGCCAGTAGTATTGGTCGACGGGAATGGGAAGACATTCAGTACTTC. Combining the CDR3 with reference TRBV19 and TRBJ2-4 gives the whole variable domain DGGITQSPKYLFRKEGQNVTLSCEQNLNHDAMYWYRQDPGQGLRLIYYSQIVNDFQKGDIAEGYSVSREKKESFPLTVTSAQKNPTAFYLCASSIGRREWEDIQYFGAGTRLSVL.

This clonotype has at least ten counts. This chain uses TRBV7-9 with TRBJ1-4, with 8 bases fitting TRBD1. With V trimmed by 6 bases and J by 5 bases, 11 bases remained unmatched. This CDR3 spans 16 amino acids. CDR1 is SEHNR, CDR2 FQNEAQ, per germline (reference sequence). The CDR3 reads CASRPERGQGNEKLFF. CDR3 sequence (DNA): TGTGCCAGCAGACCAGAACGAGGACAGGGAAATGAAAAACTGTTTTTT.

This chain uses TRBV30 with TRBJ2-7; 8 bases map to TRBD1. Germline V gene data show CDR1 as GTSNPN and CDR2 as SVGIG (reference sequence). The V and J ends lost 3 bases and 2 bases, in that order; junction bases with no gene match: 6. This CDR3 has 14 amino acids. The CDR3 here is CAWSYGTGAYEQYF. The CDR3 region has the DNA TGTGCCTGGAGCTACGGGACAGGAGCCTACGAGCAGTACTTC.

This clonotype has ten or more counts. V is TRBV7-8 and J is TRBJ2-4; 7 bases agree with TRBD2. CDR1 is SGHVS and CDR2 is FQNEAQ in the germline V gene. The CDR3 has 16 amino acids. V shed 0 bases, J shed 7 bases, and the junction held 9 bases outside the gene matches. CDR3 amino acids: CASSLAGGFGGNIQYF. DNA for the CDR3: TGTGCCAGCAGCTTAGCAGGTGGTTTCGGGGGGAACATTCAGTACTTC.

This clonotype has more than one count but fewer than ten. This rearrangement joins TRBV10-3 to TRBJ2-7; 10 nucleotides align to TRBD1. This CDR3 has 15 residues. Germline V gives CDR1 ENHRY, CDR2 SYGVKD. J gave up 6 bases and V 0 bases, and 5 bases lay outside the gene matches. CDR3 sequence (DNA): TGTGCCATCAGTGAGTCGGGGAGGACAGGGGGCGAGCAGTACTTC. Its translation: CAISESGRTGGEQYF.

This chain uses TRBV7-8 with TRBJ1-6; D gene unclear. The V end lost 7 bases, the J end lost 11 bases, and 6 bases lay between the germline ends. Germline V gives CDR1 SGHVS, CDR2 FQNEAQ. The CDR3 consists of 10 residues. CDR3 nucleotides: TGTGCCAGCACGAACACACCCCTCCACTTT. The encoded protein is CASTNTPLHF.